Shown below are 3 T cell receptor beta chains from a single sample sequenced in a study of neurological immune-mediated disorders. TCRdb called the 5' RACE reads again in MiXCR, with one record for every CDR3 protein. The sample includes 60,000 to 85,000 distinct CDR3 sequences, approximately 5% of them seen just once. The sample comprised PBMCs. These receptors originate from a woman aged 70-85 years with multiple sclerosis.

The J gene is TRBJ2-3, the V gene TRBV9, with 7 bases fitting TRBD1. The length of the CDR3 is 15 residues. The V gene end was trimmed by 1 base and the J gene end by 3 bases; junction bases not matched to a gene: 5. Germline CDR1 reads SGDLS; CDR2 reads YYNGEE. CDR3 amino acids: CASSVIRGQTDTQYF. CDR3 sequence (DNA): TGTGCCAGCAGCGTAATCCGGGGACAGACAGATACGCAGTATTTT.

The table lists this clonotype with many counts. The limits of the CDR3 on the DNA are not certain, so only TCRdb's listed CDR3 is given. The rearrangement uses TRBV21-1 and TRBJ1-1; TRBD1, as called in the table, went unchecked against the DNA. TRBV21-1 is deemed a pseudogene. The CDR3 has 16 residues if both end residues are counted. CDR3 sequence: CASSKKFGAGNTEAFF.

Concerning this clonotype itself: A much larger clone differs from this one at a single base, so this may be a read error. The J gene is TRBJ2-2, the V gene TRBV7-3; possibly TRBD1 or TRBD2 for D (5 bases each). The CDR3 runs to 15 residues. Germline CDR1 SGHTA, CDR2 FQGTGA. CDR3 loop: CASSLPGRTTGELVF. The DNA for the CDR3 is TGTGCCAGCAGCTTACCAGGGCGGACCACCGGGGAGCTGGTTTTT.